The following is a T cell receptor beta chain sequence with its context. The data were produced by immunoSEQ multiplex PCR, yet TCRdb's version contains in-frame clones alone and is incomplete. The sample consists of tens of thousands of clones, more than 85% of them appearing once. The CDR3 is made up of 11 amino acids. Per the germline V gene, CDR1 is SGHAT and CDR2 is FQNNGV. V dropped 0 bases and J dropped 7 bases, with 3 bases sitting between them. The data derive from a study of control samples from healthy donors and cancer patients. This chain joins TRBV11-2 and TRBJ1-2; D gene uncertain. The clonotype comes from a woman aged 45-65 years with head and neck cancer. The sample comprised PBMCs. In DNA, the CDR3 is TGTGCCAGCAGCTTAGATCGTGGCTACACCTTC. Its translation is CASSLDRGYTF.